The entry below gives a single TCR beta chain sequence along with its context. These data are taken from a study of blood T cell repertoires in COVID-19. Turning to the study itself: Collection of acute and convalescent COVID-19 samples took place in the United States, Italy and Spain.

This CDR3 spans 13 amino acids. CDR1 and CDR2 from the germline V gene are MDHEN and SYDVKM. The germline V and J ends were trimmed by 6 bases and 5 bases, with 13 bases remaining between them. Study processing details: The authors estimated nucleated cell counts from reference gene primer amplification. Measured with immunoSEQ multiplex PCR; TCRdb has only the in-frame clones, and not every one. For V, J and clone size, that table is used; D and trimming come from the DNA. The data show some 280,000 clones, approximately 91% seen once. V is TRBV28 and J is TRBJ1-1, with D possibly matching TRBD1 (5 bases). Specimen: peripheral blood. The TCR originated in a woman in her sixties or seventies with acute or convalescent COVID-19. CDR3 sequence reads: CASSLGVRTEAFF. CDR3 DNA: TGTGCCAGCAGCCTAGGGGTTAGAACTGAAGCTTTCTTT. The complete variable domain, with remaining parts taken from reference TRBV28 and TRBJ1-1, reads DVKVTQSSRYLVKRTGEKVFLECVQDMDHENMFWYRQDPGLGLRLIYFSYDVKMKEKGDIPEGYSVSREKKERFSLILESASTNQTSMYLCASSLGVRTEAFFGQGTRLTVV.